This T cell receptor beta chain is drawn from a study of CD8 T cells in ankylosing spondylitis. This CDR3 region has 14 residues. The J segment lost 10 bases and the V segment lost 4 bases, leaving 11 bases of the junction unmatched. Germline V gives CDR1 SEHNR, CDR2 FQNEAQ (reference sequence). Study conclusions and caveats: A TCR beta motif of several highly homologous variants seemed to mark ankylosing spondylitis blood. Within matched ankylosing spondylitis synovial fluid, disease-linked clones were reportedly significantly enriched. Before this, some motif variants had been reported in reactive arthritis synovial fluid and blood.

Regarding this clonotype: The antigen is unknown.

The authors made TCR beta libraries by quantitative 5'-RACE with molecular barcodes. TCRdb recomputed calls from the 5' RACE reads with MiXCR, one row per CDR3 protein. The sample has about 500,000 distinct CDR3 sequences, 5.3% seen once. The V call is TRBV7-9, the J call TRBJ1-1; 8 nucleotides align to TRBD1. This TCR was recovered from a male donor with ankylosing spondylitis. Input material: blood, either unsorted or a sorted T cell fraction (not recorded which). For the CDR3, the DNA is TGTGCCAGCAGCTCAGCCCAGGGGGCGACCCCAGCTTTCTTT. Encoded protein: CASSSAQGATPAFF.